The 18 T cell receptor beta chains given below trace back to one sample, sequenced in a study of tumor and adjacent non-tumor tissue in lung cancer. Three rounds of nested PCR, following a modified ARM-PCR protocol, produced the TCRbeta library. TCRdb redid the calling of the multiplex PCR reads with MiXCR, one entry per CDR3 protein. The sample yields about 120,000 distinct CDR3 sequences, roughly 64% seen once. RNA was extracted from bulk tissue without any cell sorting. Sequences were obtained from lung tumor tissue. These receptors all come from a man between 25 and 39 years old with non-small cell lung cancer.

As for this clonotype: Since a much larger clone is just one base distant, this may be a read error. As DNA, the CDR3 is TGCGCCAGCAGCCAGTTGGACTACTGTGAGCAGTTCTTC. Its protein product is CASSQLDYCEQFF. This chain uses TRBV4-1 with TRBJ2-1; D might be TRBD2 (6 bases). The CDR3 loop spans 13 amino acids. Deletions cut 3 bases from V and 9 bases from J, with 12 bases between. Germline V lookup: CDR1 MGHRA, CDR2 YSYEKL.

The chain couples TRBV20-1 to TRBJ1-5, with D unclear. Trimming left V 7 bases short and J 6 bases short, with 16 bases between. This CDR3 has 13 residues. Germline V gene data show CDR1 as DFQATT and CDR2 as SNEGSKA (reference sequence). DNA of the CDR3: TGCAGTGGTAGTTGGGCCCCCAGTCAGCCCCAGCATTTT. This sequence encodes CSGSWAPSQPQHF.

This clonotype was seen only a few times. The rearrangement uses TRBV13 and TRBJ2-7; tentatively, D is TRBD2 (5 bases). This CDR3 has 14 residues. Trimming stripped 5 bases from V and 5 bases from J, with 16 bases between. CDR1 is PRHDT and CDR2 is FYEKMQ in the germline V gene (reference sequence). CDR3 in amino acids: CASSGPPRGHEQYF. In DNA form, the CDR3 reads TGTGCCAGCAGCGGGCCTCCCCGCGGGCACGAGCAGTACTTC.

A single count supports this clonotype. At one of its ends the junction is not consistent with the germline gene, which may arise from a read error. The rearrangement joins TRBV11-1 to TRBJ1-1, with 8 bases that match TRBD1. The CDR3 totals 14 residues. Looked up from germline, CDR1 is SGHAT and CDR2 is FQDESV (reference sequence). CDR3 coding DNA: TGTGCCAGCGGCTTAGAGACAGGGGACACTGAAGTTTTCTTT. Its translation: CASGLETGDTEVFF.

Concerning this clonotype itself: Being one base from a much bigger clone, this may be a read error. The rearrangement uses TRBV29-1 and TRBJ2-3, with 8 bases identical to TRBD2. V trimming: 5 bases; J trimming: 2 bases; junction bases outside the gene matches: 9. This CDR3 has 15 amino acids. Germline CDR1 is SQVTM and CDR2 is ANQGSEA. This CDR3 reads CSVLDGRGATDTQYF. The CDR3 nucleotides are TGCAGCGTTCTAGACGGGCGGGGGGCCACAGATACGCAGTATTTT.

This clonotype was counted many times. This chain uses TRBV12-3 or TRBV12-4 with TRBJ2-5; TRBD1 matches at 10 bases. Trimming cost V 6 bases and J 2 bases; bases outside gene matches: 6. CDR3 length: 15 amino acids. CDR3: CASSLGQGDQETQYF. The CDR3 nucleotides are TGTGCCAGCAGCCTCGGACAGGGGGATCAAGAGACCCAGTACTTC.

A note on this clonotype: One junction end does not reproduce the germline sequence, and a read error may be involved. CDR3 bases: TGCAGTACTAGAGTTTGGGGGGGGGAAGACGATCAGCCCCAGCATTTT. The encoded protein is CSTRVWGGEDDQPQHF. The J gene is TRBJ1-5, the V gene TRBV20-1, with TRBD1 as a possible D gene (5 bases). The V gene's germline CDR1 is DFQATT and CDR2 SNEGSKA (reference sequence). CDR3 length equals 16 residues.

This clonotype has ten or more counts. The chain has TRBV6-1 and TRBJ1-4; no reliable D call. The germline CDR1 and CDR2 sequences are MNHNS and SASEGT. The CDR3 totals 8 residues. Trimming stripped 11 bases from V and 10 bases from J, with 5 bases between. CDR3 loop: CASGKLFF. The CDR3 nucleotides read TGTGCCTCAGGAAAACTGTTTTTT.

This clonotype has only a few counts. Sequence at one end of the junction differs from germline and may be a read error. CDR3 residues: CASSLDGKSIEAFF. In nucleotides, the CDR3 is TGCGCCAGTAGCCTGGACGGGAAGAGCATTGAAGCTTTCTTT. The V and J genes are TRBV4-1 and TRBJ1-1; D is unresolved. Germline lookup yields CDR1 MGHRA and CDR2 YSYEKL. The CDR3 is made up of 14 amino acids.

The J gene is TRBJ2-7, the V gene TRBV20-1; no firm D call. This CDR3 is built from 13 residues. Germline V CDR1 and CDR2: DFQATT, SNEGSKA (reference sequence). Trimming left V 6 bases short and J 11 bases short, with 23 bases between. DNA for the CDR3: TGCAGTGCGAGCAGGCCGGGCACCTATGAGGAGTACTTC. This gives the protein CSASRPGTYEEYF.

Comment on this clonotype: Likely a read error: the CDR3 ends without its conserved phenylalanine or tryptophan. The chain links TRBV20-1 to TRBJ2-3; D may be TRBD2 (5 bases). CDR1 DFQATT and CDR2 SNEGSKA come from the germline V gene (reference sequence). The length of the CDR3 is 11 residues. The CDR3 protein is CSTRDGDTQYS. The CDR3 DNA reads TGCAGTACTAGAGATGGAGATACGCAGTATTCT.

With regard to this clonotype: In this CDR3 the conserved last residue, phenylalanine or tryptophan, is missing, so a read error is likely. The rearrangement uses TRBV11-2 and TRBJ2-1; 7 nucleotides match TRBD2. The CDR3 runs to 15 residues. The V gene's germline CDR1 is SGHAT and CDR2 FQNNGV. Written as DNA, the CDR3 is TGCGCCAGCAGCTTAGCCTGGTCTAGCGGCAATGAGCAGTTCATC. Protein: CASSLAWSSGNEQFI.

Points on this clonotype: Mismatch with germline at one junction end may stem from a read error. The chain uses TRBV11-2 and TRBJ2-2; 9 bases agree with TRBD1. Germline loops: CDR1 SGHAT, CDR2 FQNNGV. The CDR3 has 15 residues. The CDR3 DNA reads TGTGCCAGCAGCCTGGGGACAGGGTTTGCCGGGAAGCTGTTTTTT. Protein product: CASSLGTGFAGKLFF.

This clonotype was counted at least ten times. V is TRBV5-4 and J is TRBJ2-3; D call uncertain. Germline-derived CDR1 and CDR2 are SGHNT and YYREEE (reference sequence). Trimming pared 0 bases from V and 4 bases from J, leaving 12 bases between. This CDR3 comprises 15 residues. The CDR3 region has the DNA TGTGCCAGCAGCTTGGCATCAGGTGGAGCAGATACGCAGTATTTT. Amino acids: CASSLASGGADTQYF.

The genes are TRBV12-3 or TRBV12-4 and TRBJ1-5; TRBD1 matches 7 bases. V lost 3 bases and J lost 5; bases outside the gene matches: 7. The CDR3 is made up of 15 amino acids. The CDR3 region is CASSFNRGGHQPQHF. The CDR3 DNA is TGTGCCAGCAGTTTTAACAGGGGAGGGCATCAGCCCCAGCATTTT.

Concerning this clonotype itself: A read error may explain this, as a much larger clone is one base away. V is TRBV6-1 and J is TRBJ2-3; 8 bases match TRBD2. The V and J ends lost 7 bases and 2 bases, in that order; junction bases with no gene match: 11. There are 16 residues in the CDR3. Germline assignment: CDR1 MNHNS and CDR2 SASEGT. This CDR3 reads CASNGRLASNTDTQYF. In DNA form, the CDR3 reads TGTGCCAGCAACGGGAGACTAGCGTCTAACACAGATACGCAGTATTTT.

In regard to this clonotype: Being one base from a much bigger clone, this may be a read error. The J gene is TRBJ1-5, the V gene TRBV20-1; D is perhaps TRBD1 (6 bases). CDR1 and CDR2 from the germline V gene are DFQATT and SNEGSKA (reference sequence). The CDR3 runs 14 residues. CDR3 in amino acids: CNATKGGRNQPQHF. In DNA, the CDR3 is TGCAATGCTACGAAGGGGGGGAGGAATCAGCCCCAGCATTTT.

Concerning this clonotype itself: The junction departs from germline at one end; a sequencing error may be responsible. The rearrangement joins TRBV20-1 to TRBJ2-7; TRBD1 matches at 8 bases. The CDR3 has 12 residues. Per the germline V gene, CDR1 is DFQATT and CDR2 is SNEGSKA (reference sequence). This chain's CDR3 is CSARGQACEQYF. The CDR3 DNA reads TGCAGTGCTAGGGGACAGGCGTGCGAGCAGTATTTC.